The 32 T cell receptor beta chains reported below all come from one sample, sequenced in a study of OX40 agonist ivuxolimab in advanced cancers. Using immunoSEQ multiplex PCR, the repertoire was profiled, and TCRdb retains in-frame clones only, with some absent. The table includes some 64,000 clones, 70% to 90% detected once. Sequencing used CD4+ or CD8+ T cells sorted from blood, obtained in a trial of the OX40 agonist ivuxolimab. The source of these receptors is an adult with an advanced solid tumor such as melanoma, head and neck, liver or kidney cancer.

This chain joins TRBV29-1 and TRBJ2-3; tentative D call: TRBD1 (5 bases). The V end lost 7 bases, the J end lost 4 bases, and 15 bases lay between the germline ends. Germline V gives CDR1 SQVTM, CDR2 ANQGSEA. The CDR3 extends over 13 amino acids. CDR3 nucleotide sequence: TGCAGCGGCCAGGGATACGACCCAGATACGCAGTATTTT. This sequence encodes CSGQGYDPDTQYF.

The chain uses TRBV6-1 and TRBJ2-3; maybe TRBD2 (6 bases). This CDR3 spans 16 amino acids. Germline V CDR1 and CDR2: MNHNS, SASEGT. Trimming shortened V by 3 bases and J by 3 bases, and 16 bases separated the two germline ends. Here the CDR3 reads CASSDTWGVGTDTQYF. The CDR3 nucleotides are TGTGCCAGCAGTGACACCTGGGGGGTCGGGACAGATACGCAGTATTTT.

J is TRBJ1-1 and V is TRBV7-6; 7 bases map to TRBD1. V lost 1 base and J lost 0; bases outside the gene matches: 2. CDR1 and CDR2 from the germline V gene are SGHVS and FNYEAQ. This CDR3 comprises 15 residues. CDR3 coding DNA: TGTGCCAGCAGCTTAGTTGACAGGGTGAACACTGAAGCTTTCTTT. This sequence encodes CASSLVDRVNTEAFF.

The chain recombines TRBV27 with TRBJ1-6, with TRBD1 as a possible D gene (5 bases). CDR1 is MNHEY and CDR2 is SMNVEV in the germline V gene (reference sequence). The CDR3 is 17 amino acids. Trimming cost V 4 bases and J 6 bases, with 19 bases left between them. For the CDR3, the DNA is TGTGCCAGCAGTTCTAGGGCCGCCGGGGGATCTAATTCACCCCTCCACTTT. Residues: CASSSRAAGGSNSPLHF.

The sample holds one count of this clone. CDR3 sequence: CASSERDLATDTQYF. DNA of the CDR3: TGTGCCAGCAGCGAACGGGACTTAGCCACAGATACGCAGTATTTT. V is TRBV4-2 and J is TRBJ2-3; weak D call: TRBD2 (6 bases). The CDR3 has 15 amino acids. Between the trimmed V and J ends, which lost 5 bases and 2 bases, there was a span of 14 bases. Looked up from germline, CDR1 is LGHNA and CDR2 is YNFKEQ.

The CDR3 loop is CASSLADIQETQYF. CDR3 sequence (DNA): TGTGCCAGCAGCTTAGCGGACATCCAAGAGACCCAGTACTTC. The chain is built from TRBV7-7 and TRBJ2-5; D might be TRBD1 (5 bases). Per germline, CDR1 SSHAT and CDR2 FNYEAQ (reference sequence). V was pared by 0 bases and J by 1 base, with 6 bases between. CDR3 length: 14 residues. The variable domain in full, with the rest retrieved from reference TRBV7-7 and TRBJ2-5, is GAGVSQSPRYKVTKRGQDVTLRCDPISSHATLYWYQQALGQGPEFLTYFNYEAQPDKSGLPSDRFSAERPEGSISTLTIQRTEQRDSAMYRCASSLADIQETQYFGPGTRLLVL.

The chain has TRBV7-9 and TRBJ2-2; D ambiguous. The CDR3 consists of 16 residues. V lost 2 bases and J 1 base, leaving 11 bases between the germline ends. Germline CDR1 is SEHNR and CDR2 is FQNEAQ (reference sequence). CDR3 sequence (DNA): TGTGCCAGCAGCTTAACGACACTTTTGAACACCGGGGAGCTGTTTTTT. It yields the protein CASSLTTLLNTGELFF.

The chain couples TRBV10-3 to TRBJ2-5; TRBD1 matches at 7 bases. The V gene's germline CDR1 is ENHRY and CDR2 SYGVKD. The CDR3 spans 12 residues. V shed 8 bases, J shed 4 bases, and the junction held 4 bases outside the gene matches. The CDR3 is CAIRDSGETQYF. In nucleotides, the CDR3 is TGTGCCATCCGGGACAGCGGAGAGACCCAGTACTTC.

CDR3 bases: TGCGCCAGCAGCCCCACAGGGGATACGCAGTATTTT. As protein: CASSPTGDTQYF. The gene calls are TRBV5-1 and TRBJ2-3; possibly TRBD1 for D (6 bases). V shed 4 bases and J shed 6 bases, with 9 bases lying between them. The CDR3 has 12 residues. Germline V lookup: CDR1 SGHRS, CDR2 YFSETQ.

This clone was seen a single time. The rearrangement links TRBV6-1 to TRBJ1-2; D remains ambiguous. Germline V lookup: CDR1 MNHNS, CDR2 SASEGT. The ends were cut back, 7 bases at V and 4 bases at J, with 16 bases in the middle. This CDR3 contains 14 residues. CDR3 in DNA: TGTGCCAGCAACTCCATTTGGGGAGGCTATGGCTACACCTTC. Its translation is CASNSIWGGYGYTF.

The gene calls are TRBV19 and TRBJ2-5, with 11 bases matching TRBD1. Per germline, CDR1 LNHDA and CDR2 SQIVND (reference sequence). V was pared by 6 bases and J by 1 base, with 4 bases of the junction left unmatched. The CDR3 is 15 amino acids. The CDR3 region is CASRDRGRPQETQYF. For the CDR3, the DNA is TGTGCCAGTAGGGACAGGGGGCGCCCCCAAGAGACCCAGTACTTC.

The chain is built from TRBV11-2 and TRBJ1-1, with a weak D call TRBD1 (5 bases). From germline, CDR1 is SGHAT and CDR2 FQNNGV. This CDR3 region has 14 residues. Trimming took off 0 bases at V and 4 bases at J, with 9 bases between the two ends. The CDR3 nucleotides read TGTGCCAGCAGCTTAGATCCAGGGTTCACTGAAGCTTTCTTT. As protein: CASSLDPGFTEAFF.

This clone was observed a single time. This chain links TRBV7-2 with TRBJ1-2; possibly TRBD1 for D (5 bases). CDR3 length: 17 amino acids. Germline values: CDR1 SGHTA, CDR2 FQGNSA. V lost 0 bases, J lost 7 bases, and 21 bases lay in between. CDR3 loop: CASSLAPQGPAPGGYTF. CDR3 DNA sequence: TGTGCCAGCAGCTTAGCCCCCCAGGGCCCGGCCCCCGGTGGCTACACCTTC.

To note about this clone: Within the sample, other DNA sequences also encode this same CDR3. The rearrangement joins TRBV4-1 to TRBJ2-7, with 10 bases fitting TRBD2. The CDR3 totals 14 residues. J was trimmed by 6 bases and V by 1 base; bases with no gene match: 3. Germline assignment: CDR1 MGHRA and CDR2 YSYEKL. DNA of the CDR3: TGCGCCAGCAGCCAAGTTTGGACTAGCGGCGAGCAGTACTTC. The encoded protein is CASSQVWTSGEQYF.

CDR3 sequence reads: CASRGGSSFRELFF. CDR3 DNA: TGTGCCAGTAGAGGGGGAAGTAGCTTCCGGGAGCTGTTTTTT. V and J are TRBV19 and TRBJ2-2; tentative D call: TRBD1 (6 bases). The germline V and J ends were trimmed by 6 bases and 9 bases, with 17 bases remaining between them. Germline loops: CDR1 LNHDA, CDR2 SQIVND (reference sequence). The CDR3 spans 14 residues.

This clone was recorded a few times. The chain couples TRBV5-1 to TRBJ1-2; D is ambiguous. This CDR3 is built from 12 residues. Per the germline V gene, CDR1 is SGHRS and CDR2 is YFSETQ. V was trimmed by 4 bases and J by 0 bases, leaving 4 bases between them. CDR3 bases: TGCGCCAGCAGCGTCGCTAACTATGGCTACACCTTC. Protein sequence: CASSVANYGYTF.

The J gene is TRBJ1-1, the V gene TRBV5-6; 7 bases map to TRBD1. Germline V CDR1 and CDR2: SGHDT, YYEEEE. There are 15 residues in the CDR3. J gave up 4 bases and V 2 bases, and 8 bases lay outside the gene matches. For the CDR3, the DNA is TGTGCCAGCAGCTTTAGGGGCAGGGGGACCACTGAAGCTTTCTTT. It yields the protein CASSFRGRGTTEAFF.

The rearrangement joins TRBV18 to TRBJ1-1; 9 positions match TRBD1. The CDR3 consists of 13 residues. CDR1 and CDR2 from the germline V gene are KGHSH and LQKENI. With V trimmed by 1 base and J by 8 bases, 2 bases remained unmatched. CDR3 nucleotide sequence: TGTGCCAGCTCACCACGGACAGGGGAAGAAGCTTTCTTT. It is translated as CASSPRTGEEAFF.

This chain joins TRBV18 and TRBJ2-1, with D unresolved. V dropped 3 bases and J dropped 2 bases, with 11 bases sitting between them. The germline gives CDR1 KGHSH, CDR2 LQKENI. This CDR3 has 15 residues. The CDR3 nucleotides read TGTGCCAGCTCACCGGGTCAGCAAACCTACAATGAGCAGTTCTTC. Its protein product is CASSPGQQTYNEQFF.

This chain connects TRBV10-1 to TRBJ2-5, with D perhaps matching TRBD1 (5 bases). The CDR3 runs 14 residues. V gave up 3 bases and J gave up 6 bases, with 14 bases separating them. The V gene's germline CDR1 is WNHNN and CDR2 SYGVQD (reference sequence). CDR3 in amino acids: CASSDGASKQTQYF. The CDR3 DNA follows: TGCGCCAGCAGTGATGGGGCTAGTAAACAGACCCAGTACTTC.

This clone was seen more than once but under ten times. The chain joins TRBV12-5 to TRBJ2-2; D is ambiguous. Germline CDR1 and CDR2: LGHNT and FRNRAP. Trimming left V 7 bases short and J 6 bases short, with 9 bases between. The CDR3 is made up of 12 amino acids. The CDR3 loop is CASVGSAGELFF. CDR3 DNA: TGTGCTAGTGTTGGGTCCGCCGGGGAGCTGTTTTTT.

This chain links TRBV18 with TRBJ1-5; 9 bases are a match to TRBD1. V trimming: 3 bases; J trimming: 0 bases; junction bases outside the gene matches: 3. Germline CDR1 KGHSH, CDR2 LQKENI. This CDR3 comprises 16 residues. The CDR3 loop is CASSPGQGYSNQPQHF. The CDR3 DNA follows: TGTGCCAGCTCACCGGGACAGGGCTATAGCAATCAGCCCCAGCATTTT.

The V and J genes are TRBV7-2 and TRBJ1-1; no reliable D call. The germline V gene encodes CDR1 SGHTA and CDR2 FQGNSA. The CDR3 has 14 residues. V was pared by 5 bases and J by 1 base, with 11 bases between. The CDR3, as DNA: TGTGCCAGCAGCCCCCGGGAGAGGAACACTGAAGCTTTCTTT. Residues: CASSPRERNTEAFF.

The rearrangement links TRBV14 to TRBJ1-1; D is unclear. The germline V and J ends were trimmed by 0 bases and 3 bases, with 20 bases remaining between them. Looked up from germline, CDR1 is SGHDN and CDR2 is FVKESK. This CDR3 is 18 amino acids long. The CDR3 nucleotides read TGTGCCAGCAGCCAAGATCTCGCGCCAGCTGGCATGGACACTGAAGCTTTCTTT. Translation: CASSQDLAPAGMDTEAFF.

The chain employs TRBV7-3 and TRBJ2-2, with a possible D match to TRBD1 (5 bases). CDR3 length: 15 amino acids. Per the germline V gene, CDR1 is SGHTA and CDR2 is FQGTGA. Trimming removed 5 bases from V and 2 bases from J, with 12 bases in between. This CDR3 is CASSPRTTNTGELFF. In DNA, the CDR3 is TGTGCCAGCAGCCCTCGGACAACTAACACCGGGGAGCTGTTTTTT.

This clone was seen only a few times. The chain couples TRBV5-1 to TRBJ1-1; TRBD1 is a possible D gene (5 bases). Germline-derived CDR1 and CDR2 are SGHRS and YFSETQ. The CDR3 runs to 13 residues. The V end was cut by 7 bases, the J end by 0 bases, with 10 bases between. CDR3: CASGREMNTEAFF. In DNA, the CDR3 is TGCGCCAGCGGCAGGGAGATGAACACTGAAGCTTTCTTT.

The CDR3 DNA reads TGTGCCAGCAGCCGGGACAGGGGGTTTGAGCAGTACTTC. This translates into CASSRDRGFEQYF. This chain links TRBV6-5 with TRBJ2-7; 11 bases align to TRBD1. The V gene's germline CDR1 is MNHEY and CDR2 SVGAGI. The CDR3 has 13 residues. V dropped 6 bases and J dropped 7; count of bases not matched to a gene: 5.

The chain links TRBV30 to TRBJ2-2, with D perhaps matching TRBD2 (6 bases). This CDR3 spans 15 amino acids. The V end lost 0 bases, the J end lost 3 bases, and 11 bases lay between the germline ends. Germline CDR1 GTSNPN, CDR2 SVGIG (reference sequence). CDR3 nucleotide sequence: TGTGCCTGGAGTGTAGGCGGACTATACACCGGGGAGCTGTTTTTT. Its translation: CAWSVGGLYTGELFF.

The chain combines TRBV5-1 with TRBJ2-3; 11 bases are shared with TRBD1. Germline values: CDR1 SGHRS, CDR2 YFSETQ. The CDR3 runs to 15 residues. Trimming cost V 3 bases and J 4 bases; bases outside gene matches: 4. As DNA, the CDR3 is TGCGCCAGCAGCTCAACGGGACAGGGGGCAGATACGCAGTATTTT. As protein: CASSSTGQGADTQYF.

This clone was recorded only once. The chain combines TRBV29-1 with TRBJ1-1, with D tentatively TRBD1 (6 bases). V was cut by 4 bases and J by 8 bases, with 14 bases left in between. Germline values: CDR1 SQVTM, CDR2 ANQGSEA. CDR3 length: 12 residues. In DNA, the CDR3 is TGCAGCGTTGGGCAGGGGTCGGTAGAAGCTTTCTTT. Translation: CSVGQGSVEAFF.

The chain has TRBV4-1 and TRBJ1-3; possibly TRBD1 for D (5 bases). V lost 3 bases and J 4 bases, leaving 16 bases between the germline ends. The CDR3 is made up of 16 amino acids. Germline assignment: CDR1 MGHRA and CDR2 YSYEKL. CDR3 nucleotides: TGCGCCAGCAGCCAGAGCGTGACAGTAAGCGGAAACACCATATATTTT. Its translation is CASSQSVTVSGNTIYF.

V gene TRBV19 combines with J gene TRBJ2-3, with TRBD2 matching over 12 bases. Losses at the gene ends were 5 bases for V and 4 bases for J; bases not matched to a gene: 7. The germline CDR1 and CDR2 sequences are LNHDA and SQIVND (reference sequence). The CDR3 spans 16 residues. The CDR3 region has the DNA TGTGCCAGTAGTCTCAGGACTAGCGGGGTAGCAGATACGCAGTATTTT. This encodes CASSLRTSGVADTQYF. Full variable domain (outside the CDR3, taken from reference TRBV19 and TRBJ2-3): DGGITQSPKYLFRKEGQNVTLSCEQNLNHDAMYWYRQDPGQGLRLIYYSQIVNDFQKGDIAEGYSVSREKKESFPLTVTSAQKNPTAFYLCASSLRTSGVADTQYFGPGTRLTVL.